This T cell receptor (beta chain) was obtained from a study of blood T cell repertoires in COVID-19 (TCRdb year 2020). In terms of the full investigation: Samples covering the acute and convalescent phases of COVID-19 were provided by collaborators in the United States, Italy and Spain. The prospective study material was composed of cDNA or gDNA derived from T cells, B-cell-depleted T cells, or PBMCs. Deeply sampled blood TCRbeta repertoires from subjects exposed to, actively infected with, or recovered from COVID-19 were included in the dataset. A freely available public database, intended as a resource for researchers studying the immune response to SARS-CoV-2, is where the repertoires were released. The samples were drawn from the first 160 participants of the ongoing ImmuneRACE study and from 1,254 subjects provided by 6 global collaborators. The sample metadata nearly always contained a de-identified subject ID, COVID-19 status, age in years and sex. Where HLA class I and class II types were available, the types were taken from metadata supplied by the sample provider, not from assay-based typing. What the research found in general, with its limitations: The amount of clinical and demographic metadata varied by source and participant and was provided uncurated.

According to the germline V gene, CDR1 reads SQVTM and CDR2 reads ANQGSEA. Inclusive of the bounding cysteine and phenylalanine, the CDR3 is 13 residues long. Solely the CDR3 DNA is kept, with 39 bases framed from the first base. V lost 7 bases and J lost 0 bases, and the count of bases not matched to a germline gene is 1. The immunoSEQ Assay, a bias-controlled multiplex PCR, was used to amplify TCRbeta CDR3 regions from genomic DNA. In the paper's pipeline: The number of nucleated cells in each sample was estimated from the amplification of reference gene primers within the assay. To quantify the absolute abundance of each unique TCRbeta CDR3 rearrangement, sequence reads were collapsed and filtered. For each sample, productive Simpson clonality was calculated as the square root of Simpson's diversity index across productive rearrangements. Not all clones reach the TCRdb copy of this immuneACCESS table, which keeps in-frame sequences only. Checked studies attribute under half of the gap to unresolved V genes and leave the rest unexplained. V and J calls plus clone size are reproduced from that table; the DNA served to infer D and trimming. Recorded for this sample are about 190,000 clones; over 80% of them occurred a single time. The ten top clones hold over 5% of the sample.

Whole blood was collected in K2EDTA tubes by collaborating institutions according to the institutions' own protocols. For TCRbeta analysis, collaborator samples were shipped as frozen whole blood, as isolated PBMCs, or as DNA extracted from either sample type. This clone appeared a few times. Its antigen specificity is not known. The record has no base qualities; no much larger clone is one base away. The chain is made from TRBV29-1 and TRBJ1-1, and 11 junction bases match TRBD1. Input material: peripheral blood. The sequence came from a woman aged 25 to 45 with acute or convalescent COVID-19. The CDR3 corresponds to CSGTGGLNTEAFF. In nucleotide form, the sequence is TGCAGCGGGACAGGGGGCCTGAACACTGAAGCTTTCTTT. With the portions outside the CDR3 filled from the reference TRBV29-1 and TRBJ1-1 genes, the complete variable region becomes SAVISQKPSRDICQRGTSLTIQCQVDSQVTMMFWYRQQPGQSLTLIATANQGSEATYESGFVIDKFPISRPNLTFSTLTVSNMSPEDSSIYLCSGTGGLNTEAFFGQGTRLTVV.